The next 31 T cell receptor beta chains were all read from a single sample in a study of regulatory T cells in long-lasting Graves disease. Time point indicated: newly diagnosed GD, antithyroid drugs for less than 3 months. PBMC RNA was the source of the TCR library. iRepertoire HTBI primers and Arm-PCR of CDR3 regions built TCR beta libraries. TCRdb passed the multiplex PCR reads through MiXCR, listing each CDR3 protein once. The sample has hundreds of thousands of distinct CDR3 sequences; 15% to 20% are singletons. This sample also appeared in a second study, on T cells in Graves' hyperthyroidism and ophthalmopathy.

Sequenced material: peripheral blood mononuclear cells (PBMCs), taken at new diagnosis, from a patient treated with antithyroid drugs. The receptors were gathered from a woman aged 25 to 39 with Graves disease.

Many counts were recorded for this clonotype. The chain joins TRBV12-3 or TRBV12-4 to TRBJ2-7; D unresolved. There are 13 residues in the CDR3. Trimming took off 1 base at V and 1 base at J, with 5 bases between the two ends. Here the CDR3 reads CASSLGMSYEQYF. CDR3 DNA: TGTGCCAGCAGTTTAGGGATGTCCTACGAGCAGTACTTC.

The chain links TRBV25-1 to TRBJ2-7, with 7 bases lining up with TRBD2. This CDR3 region has 16 residues. Germline CDR1 reads MGHDK; CDR2 reads SYGVNS. V lost 3 bases to trimming and J lost 0 bases; unmatched junction nucleotides: 8. The CDR3 reads CASSDPGRGPSYEQYF. CDR3 nucleotide sequence: TGTGCCAGCAGTGACCCTGGGAGGGGACCCTCCTACGAGCAGTACTTC.

This clonotype was seen more than once but under ten times. V gene TRBV19 combines with J gene TRBJ2-1, with 7 bases that match TRBD2. With V trimmed by 3 bases and J by 0 bases, 2 bases remained unmatched. The CDR3 is 15 residues long. Germline V lookup: CDR1 LNHDA, CDR2 SQIVND (reference sequence). The CDR3 DNA reads TGTGCCAGTAGTATTGGGAGGGGCTCCTACAATGAGCAGTTCTTC. This gives the protein CASSIGRGSYNEQFF.

The rearrangement joins TRBV28 to TRBJ1-2; 9 positions match TRBD1. Germline V gene lookup returns CDR1 MDHEN and CDR2 SYDVKM. The V gene end was trimmed by 7 bases and the J gene end by 8 bases; junction bases not matched to a gene: 8. CDR3 length equals 13 residues. The DNA for the CDR3 is TGTGCCAGCAATTACAGGGGGCGCGAAGGCTACACCTTC. Protein product: CASNYRGREGYTF.

The V call is TRBV20-1, the J call TRBJ2-4; no clear D. This CDR3 is built from 11 residues. Trimming took 0 bases from V and 4 from J, leaving 1 base between them. Germline CDR1 is DFQATT and CDR2 is SNEGSKA (reference sequence). The CDR3: CSARDKNIQYF. CDR3 DNA sequence: TGCAGTGCTAGAGATAAAAACATTCAGTACTTC.

This clonotype appeared once. V is TRBV7-2 and J is TRBJ2-7; TRBD2 might be the D (6 bases). The CDR3 length is 15 residues. V was shortened by 8 bases and J by 0 bases, with 17 bases between the two germline ends. Germline V lookup: CDR1 SGHTA, CDR2 FQGNSA. This CDR3 reads CASRRLEGPSYEQYF. The CDR3 DNA reads as TGTGCCAGCCGCCGATTGGAGGGGCCCTCCTACGAGCAGTACTTC.

This chain joins TRBV5-1 and TRBJ1-5; D remains ambiguous. The CDR3 contains 15 residues. Germline lookup yields CDR1 SGHRS and CDR2 YFSETQ. Trimming stripped 4 bases from V and 7 bases from J, with 18 bases between. The CDR3 DNA reads as TGCGCCAGCAGCCCGCTCGGGGAGGGAGGGCAGCCCCAGCATTTT. Translation gives CASSPLGEGGQPQHF.

This clonotype was seen repeatedly, ten times or more. This chain connects TRBV6-5 to TRBJ1-2; D is possibly TRBD1 (5 bases). Germline values: CDR1 MNHEY, CDR2 SVGAGI. The ends were cut back, 0 bases at V and 3 bases at J, with 11 bases in the middle. The CDR3 loop spans 15 amino acids. CDR3 DNA sequence: TGTGCCAGCAGTTACTCGACAGAGGGGCACTATGGCTACACCTTC. Translation: CASSYSTEGHYGYTF.

The CDR3 bases are TGTGCCAGTAGTCCCTCGACAGCGAACACTGAAGCTTTCTTT. It yields the protein CASSPSTANTEAFF. The J gene is TRBJ1-1, the V gene TRBV19; TRBD1 might be the D (5 bases). Germline loops: CDR1 LNHDA, CDR2 SQIVND (reference sequence). V lost 5 bases and J lost 1, with 11 bases in between. There are 14 residues in the CDR3.

The chain carries TRBV2 and TRBJ2-1, with D possibly TRBD2 on 5 matching bases. CDR1 and CDR2 from the germline V gene are SNHLY and FYNNEI. V dropped 6 bases and J dropped 13 bases, with 13 bases sitting between them. The CDR3 loop spans 11 amino acids. CDR3 coding DNA: TGTGCCAGCAGAAAAAGGGAGACCCAGTTCTTC. Amino acids: CASRKRETQFF.

This clonotype was seen ten or more times. The chain is built from TRBV3-1 and TRBJ2-7, with D unclear. The CDR3 consists of 11 residues. The V end lost 9 bases, the J end lost 6 bases, and 12 bases lay between the germline ends. Per the germline V gene, CDR1 is LGHDT and CDR2 is YNNKEL (reference sequence). CDR3 region: CARLPETEQYF. As DNA, the CDR3 is TGTGCCAGACTCCCCGAGACCGAGCAGTACTTC.

This clonotype came up many times. This chain links TRBV15 with TRBJ1-5; D call uncertain. Trimming cost V 2 bases and J 4 bases, with 3 bases left between them. The CDR3 loop spans 12 amino acids. Per germline, CDR1 LNHNV and CDR2 YYDKDF (reference sequence). CDR3 amino acids: CATSRPNQPQHF. The CDR3 nucleotides read TGTGCCACCAGCAGACCGAATCAGCCCCAGCATTTT.

This clonotype has a count of ten or more. The CDR3 does not end in the conserved phenylalanine or tryptophan, so this is likely a read error. The DNA is omitted, as the CDR3 cannot be located on it reliably, and the CDR3 follows TCRdb's listing. The J gene is TRBJ1-6, the V gene TRBV6-1. The CDR3 is made up of 14 amino acids, end residues included. Germline V lookup: CDR1 MNHNS, CDR2 SASEGT. The CDR3 loop is CASTGLDGTPPLSY.

About this clonotype itself: The junction differs from germline at one of its ends, possibly a read error. The CDR3 is CASSLLPGSAQGTQYF. Here the CDR3 DNA reads TGTGCCAGCAGTTTACTTCCGGGTTCTGCGCAAGGGACCCAGTACTTC. The chain joins TRBV27 to TRBJ2-5; D gene unclear. CDR3 length: 16 residues. Germline values: CDR1 MNHEY, CDR2 SMNVEV (reference sequence).

Comments on this clonotype: One base away lies a much larger clone, so this may be a sequencing read error. This sequence joins TRBV7-9 and TRBJ2-5, with unresolved D. Germline V gives CDR1 SEHNR, CDR2 FQNEAQ (reference sequence). The CDR3 extends over 13 amino acids. CDR3: CASRTEEREAQYF. The CDR3, as DNA: TGTGCCAGCAGAACAGAGGAGCGAGAGGCCCAGTACTTC.

The V gene is TRBV6-1, the J gene TRBJ1-5, with TRBD1 matching over 9 bases. The CDR3 is 16 residues long. Germline CDR1 and CDR2: MNHNS and SASEGT. The ends lost 5 bases at V and 6 bases at J; junction bases unmatched: 11. The CDR3 nucleotides are TGTGCCAGCAGTACAACCACAGGGGGCGGGAGTCAGCCCCAGCATTTT. Protein sequence: CASSTTTGGGSQPQHF.

This clonotype was observed at least ten times. The rearrangement uses TRBV6-5 and TRBJ2-7, with D possibly being TRBD2 (5 bases). Germline-derived CDR1 and CDR2 are MNHEY and SVGAGI. The CDR3 length is 12 residues. Trimming cost V 0 bases and J 9 bases, with 9 bases left between them. DNA for the CDR3: TGTGCCAGCAGTTACTCGGACCGGGGGCAGTACTTC. It codes for CASSYSDRGQYF.

This clonotype appeared many times. The chain is built from TRBV12-3 or TRBV12-4 and TRBJ1-5; 7 bases align to TRBD1. J gave up 1 base and V 5 bases, and 17 bases lay outside the gene matches. This CDR3 region has 19 residues. The CDR3 here is CASSETGFGVGGSNQPQHF. The CDR3 nucleotides read TGTGCCAGCAGTGAGACAGGGTTTGGGGTCGGGGGGAGCAATCAGCCCCAGCATTTT.

This clonotype was detected many times. The chain uses TRBV30 and TRBJ1-1, with D hard to call. Per germline, CDR1 GTSNPN and CDR2 SVGIG (reference sequence). The CDR3 totals 13 residues. With 2 bases removed from V and 1 base from J, the gap between germline ends came to 8 bases. CDR3 sequence: CAWSHSQNTEAFF. As DNA, the CDR3 is TGTGCCTGGAGTCACAGCCAGAACACTGAAGCTTTCTTT. The complete variable domain, with remaining parts taken from reference TRBV30 and TRBJ1-1, reads SQTIHQWPATLVQPVGSPLSLECTVEGTSNPNLYWYRQAAGRGLQLLFYSVGIGQISSEVPQNLSASRPQDRQFILSSKKLLLSDSGFYLCAWSHSQNTEAFFGQGTRLTVV.

CDR3: CASRSGGEGEQFF. For the CDR3, the DNA is TGTGCCAGCAGATCAGGGGGGGAGGGTGAGCAGTTCTTC. The V call is TRBV28, the J call TRBJ2-1; D possibly uses TRBD1 or TRBD2 (7 bases each). V lost 6 bases and J 9 bases, leaving 15 bases between the germline ends. Germline CDR1 is MDHEN and CDR2 is SYDVKM. The CDR3 runs to 13 residues.

The J gene is TRBJ1-4, the V gene TRBV25-1; 11 nucleotides match TRBD1. Trimming at V came to 5 bases and at J to 0 bases, leaving 14 bases not matched to a gene. This CDR3 is 20 amino acids long. Germline lookup yields CDR1 MGHDK and CDR2 SYGVNS. The CDR3 loop reads CASSSRKGTGGLATNEKLFF. CDR3 nucleotide sequence: TGTGCCAGCAGTAGCAGGAAGGGGACAGGGGGTCTCGCAACTAATGAAAAACTGTTTTTT.

V and J are TRBV7-3 and TRBJ2-5; D not resolved. V was cut by 5 bases and J by 5 bases, with 18 bases left in between. The CDR3 contains 15 residues. Germline CDR1 and CDR2: SGHTA and FQGTGA. CDR3 coding DNA: TGTGCCAGCAGCCTGGAACCGGCGGCCGGTGAGACCCAGTACTTC. Its protein product is CASSLEPAAGETQYF.

A few counts support this clonotype. The chain is built from TRBV30 and TRBJ2-6; D call uncertain. The V end was cut by 4 bases, the J end by 1 base, with 11 bases between. Germline values: CDR1 GTSNPN, CDR2 SVGIG (reference sequence). The CDR3 runs to 15 residues. DNA for the CDR3: TGTGCCTGGAAGGAAGGGATATCTGGGGCCAACGTCCTGACTTTC. This gives the protein CAWKEGISGANVLTF.

This clonotype was detected many times. This chain links TRBV12-3 or TRBV12-4 with TRBJ1-1, with a possible D match to TRBD1 (6 bases). The V end was cut by 5 bases, the J end by 6 bases, with 16 bases between. This CDR3 contains 14 residues. CDR3 in amino acids: CASSPITGFAEAFF. Written as DNA, the CDR3 is TGTGCCAGCAGTCCAATTACAGGGTTTGCTGAAGCTTTCTTT.

This clonotype was counted at least ten times. The germline gene is not matched at one end of the junction; a read error may be the cause. The V gene is TRBV7-7, the J gene TRBJ2-7; tentatively, D is TRBD1 (6 bases). Looked up from germline, CDR1 is SSHAT and CDR2 is FNYEAQ (reference sequence). This CDR3 contains 13 residues. This CDR3 reads CASSSSTGSEQYF. CDR3 DNA: TGTGCTAGCAGCTCATCCACAGGGTCCGAGCAGTACTTC.

This clonotype was observed many times. The rearrangement joins TRBV28 to TRBJ2-7, with D unclear. The CDR3 loop spans 15 amino acids. The V end lost 4 bases, the J end lost 1 base, and 14 bases lay between the germline ends. Germline lookup yields CDR1 MDHEN and CDR2 SYDVKM. Here the CDR3 DNA reads TGTGCCAGCAGTTCCCTCGAGGTGGGATCCTACGAGCAGTACTTC. Amino acids: CASSSLEVGSYEQYF.

This clonotype appeared many times. V is TRBV20-1 and J is TRBJ2-1, with TRBD2 matching over 7 bases. This CDR3 region has 13 residues. The germline CDR1 and CDR2 sequences are DFQATT and SNEGSKA (reference sequence). Unmatched junction bases numbered 5, after V lost 3 bases and J lost 6 bases. The CDR3 nucleotides read TGCAGTGCTAGTCCAACTAGCGCCAATGAGCAGTTCTTC. It translates to CSASPTSANEQFF.

This clonotype was seen many times. The chain combines TRBV12-3 or TRBV12-4 with TRBJ1-1, with D perhaps TRBD1 (6 bases). The CDR3 has 14 residues. V dropped 6 bases and J dropped 4 bases, with 15 bases sitting between them. In nucleotides, the CDR3 is TGTGCCAGCAGGTTACAGGGAGAGATCACTGAAGCTTTCTTT. Translating it yields CASRLQGEITEAFF.

This clonotype was counted a few times. The V call is TRBV2, the J call TRBJ2-5, with D uncertain. V lost 9 bases and J 3 bases, leaving 8 bases between the germline ends. Per the germline V gene, CDR1 is SNHLY and CDR2 is FYNNEI. The CDR3 loop spans 11 amino acids. The DNA for the CDR3 is TGTGCCAGAAGACAAGAAGAGACCCAGTACTTC. As protein: CARRQEETQYF.

Concerning this clonotype itself: This may be a read error: a much more frequent sequence differs by one nucleotide. No conserved phenylalanine or tryptophan ends this CDR3, so it is likely a read error. This sequence joins TRBV20-1 and TRBJ1-2; D is unresolved. The CDR3 consists of 12 residues. Trimming took 4 bases from V and 3 from J, leaving 9 bases between them. Germline values: CDR1 DFQATT, CDR2 SNEGSKA (reference sequence). The CDR3 loop reads CSAKQSDYGYTL. CDR3 bases: TGCAGTGCTAAACAGAGCGACTATGGCTACACCCTC.

This clonotype came up many times. The V call is TRBV24-1, the J call TRBJ2-5, with 7 bases that match TRBD1. The CDR3 spans 17 residues. V dropped 4 bases and J dropped 3; count of bases not matched to a gene: 13. Germline V gene lookup returns CDR1 KGHDR and CDR2 SFDVKD. The CDR3 loop reads CATSDSSTGDGEETQYF. In DNA form, the CDR3 reads TGTGCCACCAGTGACTCTAGTACAGGGGACGGGGAAGAGACCCAGTACTTC.